This T cell receptor beta chain was recovered during a study of T cells after yellow fever vaccination. In germline, CDR1 is DFQATT, CDR2 SNEGSKA (reference sequence). The CDR3 is 13 amino acids. Trimming took 4 bases from V and 4 from J; bases not matched to a gene: 4. This clonotype was seen ten or more times. As TCR cDNA was made by 5'RACE template switching, a universal primer site and UMIs were added. TCRdb re-analysed the 5' RACE reads in MiXCR, keeping a single row per CDR3 protein. The data hold under 300,000 distinct CDR3 sequences, with 10% to 15% observed a single time. The receptor comes from a young man who received the YFV17D yellow fever vaccine. The sequenced sample was CD4+ T cells sorted from PBMCs, obtained 45 days after the yellow fever booster vaccination. The chain recombines TRBV20-1 with TRBJ1-5; 7 nucleotides match TRBD1. CDR3 in amino acids: CSANRGLNQPQHF. CDR3 nucleotide sequence: TGCAGTGCTAACAGGGGTCTAAATCAGCCCCAGCATTTT.